The 13 T cell receptor beta chains listed next were all sequenced from one sample in a study of blood T cell repertoires in COVID-19. Some clones are missing from TCRdb's copy, which holds only in-frame ones; the method was immunoSEQ multiplex PCR. The sample carries 14,000 or so clones, roughly 80% recorded once. Sequenced: peripheral blood. Receptor source: a woman aged 60-70 years with acute or convalescent COVID-19.

V gene TRBV15 combines with J gene TRBJ2-5; 7 bases map to TRBD2. CDR1 and CDR2 (germline): LNHNV, YYDKDF (reference sequence). The CDR3 length is 17 residues. V shed 1 base and J 7 bases; nucleotides not matched to a gene: 15. The CDR3 nucleotides are TGTGCCACCAGCAGAGGACTAGCTGAGGGTGGAGGCGGGACCCAGTACTTC. Translated, it gives CATSRGLAEGGGGTQYF. The variable domain in full, with the rest retrieved from reference TRBV15 and TRBJ2-5, is DAMVIQNPRYQVTQFGKPVTLSCSQTLNHNVMYWYQQKSSQAPKLLFHYYDKDFNNEADTPDNFQSRRPNTSFCFLDIRSPGLGDTAMYLCATSRGLAEGGGGTQYFGPGTRLLVL.

The gene calls are TRBV9 and TRBJ1-1; weak D call: TRBD1 (5 bases). This CDR3 has 18 residues. V was cut by 0 bases and J by 0 bases, with 18 bases left in between. CDR1 and CDR2 from the germline V gene are SGDLS and YYNGEE. CDR3 amino acids: CASSVDRGGASLNTEAFF. The CDR3 DNA follows: TGTGCCAGCAGCGTAGACCGGGGAGGGGCAAGTCTGAACACTGAAGCTTTCTTT.

This chain joins TRBV9 and TRBJ1-2, with 8 bases aligning to TRBD1. Germline CDR1 reads SGDLS; CDR2 reads YYNGEE. V dropped 4 bases and J dropped 5; count of bases not matched to a gene: 7. The CDR3 is made up of 14 amino acids. This CDR3 is CASSRAQGAYGYTF. The CDR3 coding sequence is TGTGCCAGCAGCAGGGCTCAGGGGGCGTATGGCTACACCTTC.

V gene TRBV5-1 combines with J gene TRBJ2-7; 15 nucleotides agree with TRBD2. The CDR3 has 18 amino acids. Unmatched junction bases numbered 9, after V lost 0 bases and J lost 5 bases. Germline CDR1 is SGHRS and CDR2 is YFSETQ. This chain's CDR3 is CASSLAGGLAGGRNEQYF. The CDR3 DNA reads TGCGCCAGCAGCTTGGCCGGGGGACTAGCGGGGGGCCGGAACGAGCAGTACTTC.

This clone was counted between two and nine times. The V gene is TRBV3-1 (or the pseudogene TRBV3-2), the J gene TRBJ1-1, with a weak D call TRBD1 (5 bases). Germline CDR1 and CDR2: LGHDT and YNNKEL (reference sequence). The V gene lost 2 bases and the J gene lost 1 base, with 11 bases spanning the gap. CDR3 length equals 15 residues. The CDR3 protein is CASSQQGLRNTEAFF. DNA of the CDR3: TGTGCCAGCAGCCAACAGGGATTGAGGAACACTGAAGCTTTCTTT.

This clone has only a few counts. This sequence joins TRBV7-8 and TRBJ2-7; 8 bases map to TRBD1. CDR1 is SGHVS, CDR2 FQNEAQ, per germline. The CDR3 spans 13 residues. The V gene end was trimmed by 3 bases and the J gene end by 7 bases; junction bases not matched to a gene: 5. In DNA, the CDR3 is TGTGCCAGCAGCTTTAGCCGGGACAGGGAGCAGTACTTC. Translation: CASSFSRDREQYF.

This CDR3 reads CASSPAGREKLFF. CDR3 bases: TGTGCCAGCAGCCCCGCCGGTCGTGAAAAACTGTTTTTT. This rearrangement joins TRBV28 to TRBJ1-4; D is unresolved. Germline V gene sequence: CDR1 MDHEN, CDR2 SYDVKM. The length of the CDR3 is 13 residues. Trimming cost V 6 bases and J 7 bases, with 12 bases left between them.

The rearrangement links TRBV2 to TRBJ2-7; 7 bases fit TRBD2. The length of the CDR3 is 13 residues. V shed 6 bases, J shed 6 bases, and the junction held 8 bases outside the gene matches. Germline assignment: CDR1 SNHLY and CDR2 FYNNEI. CDR3 DNA sequence: TGTGCCAGCAGGGAGTGGGGAGGGAGCGAGCAGTACTTC. Its protein product is CASREWGGSEQYF. The whole variable domain, filled in from reference TRBV2 and TRBJ2-7, reads EPEVTQTPSHQVTQMGQEVILRCVPISNHLYFYWYRQILGQKVEFLVSFYNNEISEKSEIFDDQFSVERPDGSNFTLKIRSTKLEDSAMYFCASREWGGSEQYFGPGTRLTVT.

The chain links TRBV5-6 to TRBJ2-7; 9 bases map to TRBD1. V shed 0 bases and J 8 bases; nucleotides not matched to a gene: 12. The CDR3 is 16 amino acids. Germline-derived CDR1 and CDR2 are SGHDT and YYEEEE. CDR3 bases: TGTGCCAGCAGCTTGGCTCCGGGACAGGGAGGGGTTCAGCAGTACTTC. Protein: CASSLAPGQGGVQQYF.

This clone was observed a few times. The V gene is TRBV2, the J gene TRBJ2-7; tentative D call: TRBD1 (6 bases). The ends were cut back, 2 bases at V and 1 base at J, with 9 bases in the middle. CDR1 is SNHLY and CDR2 is FYNNEI in the germline V gene. CDR3 length: 14 residues. CDR3 DNA sequence: TGTGCCAGCAGTGAAAACAGGGTGTCCTACGAGCAGTACTTC. Residues: CASSENRVSYEQYF.

This clone was seen once. The chain carries TRBV7-2 and TRBJ2-4, with D tentatively TRBD1 (5 bases). Trimming took off 5 bases at V and 2 bases at J, with 16 bases between the two ends. The CDR3 contains 16 residues. Germline CDR1 SGHTA, CDR2 FQGNSA. As DNA, the CDR3 is TGTGCCAGCAGCCCGCAGTCAGGGCTGTCCAAAAACATTCAGTACTTC. Its protein product is CASSPQSGLSKNIQYF.

The chain is built from TRBV5-1 and TRBJ1-3; perhaps TRBD1 as D (6 bases). The ends were cut back, 4 bases at V and 0 bases at J, with 11 bases in the middle. The germline CDR1 and CDR2 sequences are SGHRS and YFSETQ. This CDR3 is built from 15 residues. CDR3 sequence reads: CASSPQGVSGNTIYF. The DNA for the CDR3 is TGCGCCAGCAGCCCACAGGGCGTCTCTGGAAACACCATATATTTT.

The chain combines TRBV5-1 with TRBJ1-2; 9 bases agree with TRBD1. CDR3 length: 15 amino acids. V shed 0 bases and J 4 bases; nucleotides not matched to a gene: 4. CDR1 and CDR2 (germline): SGHRS, YFSETQ. CDR3 residues: CASSLVTGGGYGYTF. The CDR3 DNA reads as TGCGCCAGCAGCTTGGTTACAGGGGGCGGCTATGGCTACACCTTC.